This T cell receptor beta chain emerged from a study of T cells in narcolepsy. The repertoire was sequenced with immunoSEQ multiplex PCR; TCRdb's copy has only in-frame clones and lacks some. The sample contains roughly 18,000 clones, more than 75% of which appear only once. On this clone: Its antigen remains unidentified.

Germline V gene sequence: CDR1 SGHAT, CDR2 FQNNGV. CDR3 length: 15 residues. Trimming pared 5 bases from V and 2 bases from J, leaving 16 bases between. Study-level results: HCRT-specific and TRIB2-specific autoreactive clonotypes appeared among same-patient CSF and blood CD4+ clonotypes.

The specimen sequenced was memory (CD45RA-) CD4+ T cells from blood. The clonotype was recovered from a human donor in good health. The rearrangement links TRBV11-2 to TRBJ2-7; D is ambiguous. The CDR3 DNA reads TGTGCCAGCAGCCCGAGAGGTGGATCCACCTACGAGCAGTACTTC. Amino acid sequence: CASSPRGGSTYEQYF.